This TCR beta chain was profiled in a study of blood T cell repertoires in COVID-19. Study as a whole: COVID-19 samples from acute and convalescent phases originated in the United States, Italy and Spain. PBMCs, B-cell-depleted T cells, or T cells were the source of the cDNA or gDNA that made up the material.

Profiled with immunoSEQ multiplex PCR; TCRdb holds only in-frame clones, not every one. The sample carries 170,000 or so clones, over 80% recorded once. The CDR3 contains 14 residues. J gave up 5 bases and V 0 bases, and 1 base lay outside the gene matches. Per the germline V gene, CDR1 is SGHRS and CDR2 is YFSETQ. Worth noting for this clone: Other DNA sequences from this sample encode an identical CDR3 as well.

The sequence was collected from an older woman with acute or convalescent COVID-19. Sequenced material: peripheral blood. The J gene is TRBJ2-1, the V gene TRBV5-1, with 8 bases that match TRBD1. CDR3 sequence: CASSLGTGNNEQFF. Written as DNA, the CDR3 is TGCGCCAGCAGCTTGGGGACAGGGAACAATGAGCAGTTCTTC.